These T cell receptor beta chains were read from a single sample in a study of blood T cell repertoires in COVID-19. Data came from immunoSEQ multiplex PCR; TCRdb stores just in-frame clones and leaves some out. The sample yields more than 90,000 clones, 85% seen once. The sequenced sample was peripheral blood. These receptors all come from an elderly man with acute or convalescent COVID-19. CDR3s include the opening cysteine and the closing phenylalanine or tryptophan. Fields, in order: J gene, clone size, D gene, V gene, CDR3 DNA, CDR3 protein. A D gene is named only where the DNA matches it firmly. A clone size is listed for some rows: how often the clone was seen (once, few, many), or a class if it is expanded.

>TRBJ2-7|-|TRBD1|TRBV9
TGTGCCAGCAGCTTTGGACAGGAACCCTACGAGCAGTACTTC
CASSFGQEPYEQYF
>TRBJ1-5|-|-|TRBV5-8
TGTGCCAGCAGCTTGGTTACAGGGTCGGGAAACAATCAGCCCCAGCATTTT
CASSLVTGSGNNQPQHF
>TRBJ2-2|-|-|TRBV18
TGTGCCAGCTCACCCGGTCCGGAGGGTGGGGAGCTGTTTTTT
CASSPGPEGGELFF
>TRBJ2-3|-|TRBD2|TRBV5-4
TGTGCCAGCAGACAGACTAGCGGGAGGGGAACAGATACGCAGTATTTT
CASRQTSGRGTDTQYF
>TRBJ1-2|-|TRBD1|TRBV6-6
TGTGCCAGCAGTTACTCGCGGACAGGGACTAACTATGGCTACACCTTC
CASSYSRTGTNYGYTF
>TRBJ2-2|once|-|TRBV5-4
TGTGCCAGCAGCTTGCCCGCGAGTGACGGGGAGCTGTTTTTT
CASSLPASDGELFF
>TRBJ1-1|-|TRBD1|TRBV9
TGTGCCAGCAGCGGGGACAGGGGGAGGACTGAAGCTTTCTTT
CASSGDRGRTEAFF
>TRBJ1-5|-|-|TRBV6-6
TGTGCCAGCAGTTACTCAAGCAGGGGCAGCAATCAGCCCCAGCATTTT
CASSYSSRGSNQPQHF
>TRBJ1-3|-|-|TRBV12-3/TRBV12-4
TGTGCCAGCTCAAATTCTGGAAACACCATATATTTT
CASSNSGNTIYF
>TRBJ1-1|-|-|TRBV5-4
TGTGCCAGCAGCCTCCCGACACAGAACACTGAAGCTTTCTTT
CASSLPTQNTEAFF